The T cell receptor (beta chain) under discussion was sequenced for a study of beta chain features in type 1 diabetes. Expressed TCRB transcripts were sequenced because the isolated RNA had all been reverse transcribed beforehand. Sequencing was performed with immunoSEQ multiplex PCR; in TCRdb, only in-frame clones are kept and a portion is missing. The sample contains hundreds of thousands of clones, around 15% of which appear only once. Germline CDR1 MGHDK, CDR2 SYGVNS. There are 15 residues in the CDR3. V dropped 3 bases and J dropped 0 bases, with 9 bases sitting between them. This clone occurred a few times.

The chain joins TRBV25-1 to TRBJ2-1; D unresolved. The sample taken for sequencing was naive CD4+ T cells from blood. The receptor comes from a man between 18 and 35 years old in good health. DNA for the CDR3: TGTGCCAGCAGTGACATTCCGAGCTCCTACAATGAGCAGTTCTTC. It specifies CASSDIPSSYNEQFF.